This T cell receptor (beta chain) was documented in a study of blood T cell repertoires in COVID-19. Per germline, CDR1 MNHEY and CDR2 SVGAGI. The CDR3 is 12 amino acids. Germline trimming cut 6 bases from V and 8 bases from J; bases unmatched to any gene: 3. TCRdb's table, derived via immunoSEQ multiplex PCR, lists solely in-frame clones and lacks some. The sample includes 200,000 to 300,000 clones, 75% to 90% of them seen just once. Sequenced sample: peripheral blood. The clonotype was recovered from a woman under 40 who had recovered from COVID-19. The V and J genes are TRBV6-5 and TRBJ2-1, with 8 positions matching TRBD1. CDR3 loop: CASSGQGYEQFF. The DNA for the CDR3 is TGTGCCAGCAGCGGACAGGGCTATGAGCAGTTCTTC.